This passage covers 5 T cell receptor beta chains from one sample sequenced in a study of blood T cell repertoires in COVID-19 (dated by TCRdb to the early 2020s). Library preparation employed the immunoSEQ multiplex PCR assay. Held by TCRdb, this immuneACCESS table contains in-frame sequences only and omits some clones. Under half of the omission traces to an unresolved V gene where checked; the cause of the rest is unknown. This sample is represented by 360,000 or so clones; roughly 91% of them were singletons. The ten largest account for about 1.7% of the sample. What was sequenced was PBMCs or T cells enriched from blood (not recorded which). These receptors were collected from a woman between 25 and 40 years old who had recovered from COVID-19.

The chain carries TRBV6-5 and TRBJ2-1, with 12 bases matching TRBD2. The CDR3 totals 16 residues. J was trimmed by 8 bases and V by 0 bases; bases with no gene match: 5. The V gene's germline CDR1 is MNHEY and CDR2 SVGAGI. This CDR3 reads CASSYSPSGRGDEQFF. CDR3 in DNA: TGTGCCAGCAGTTACTCGCCTAGCGGGAGGGGCGATGAGCAGTTCTTC.

In this sample, this clone turned up once. The chain joins TRBV18 to TRBJ2-5; TRBD2 agrees at 8 bases. The CDR3 runs to 15 residues. V lost 4 bases and J lost 5; bases outside the gene matches: 9. From germline, CDR1 is KGHSH and CDR2 LQKENI. This chain's CDR3 is CASSRLSGSGETQYF. The CDR3, as DNA: TGTGCCAGCTCACGTTTAAGCGGGAGCGGGGAGACCCAGTACTTC.

This clone was seen only once. The chain is built from TRBV28 and TRBJ1-6, with no clear D. There are 14 residues in the CDR3. Germline CDR1 reads MDHEN; CDR2 reads SYDVKM. V lost 1 base and J lost 6, with 7 bases in between. The CDR3 protein is CASSLLGSNSPLHF. For the CDR3, the DNA is TGTGCCAGCAGTTTATTGGGCAGTAATTCACCCCTCCACTTT.

The chain carries TRBV7-9 and TRBJ1-1; TRBD1 might be the D (5 bases). The CDR3 length is 15 residues. With 1 base removed from V and 4 bases from J, the gap between germline ends came to 13 bases. Germline V gene data show CDR1 as SEHNR and CDR2 as FQNEAQ (reference sequence). CDR3 in amino acids: CASSLGERGGTEAFF. CDR3 coding DNA: TGTGCCAGCAGCTTAGGTGAGCGCGGGGGCACTGAAGCTTTCTTT.

This clone has just one count. The rearrangement joins TRBV9 to TRBJ2-1; 11 nucleotides match TRBD2. The ends lost 0 bases at V and 4 bases at J; junction bases unmatched: 12. The CDR3 loop spans 19 amino acids. Germline loops: CDR1 SGDLS, CDR2 YYNGEE. The CDR3 DNA reads TGTGCCAGCAGCGTAGTAGCGACTAGCGGGACAGGAATATACAATGAGCAGTTCTTC. Its translation is CASSVVATSGTGIYNEQFF.